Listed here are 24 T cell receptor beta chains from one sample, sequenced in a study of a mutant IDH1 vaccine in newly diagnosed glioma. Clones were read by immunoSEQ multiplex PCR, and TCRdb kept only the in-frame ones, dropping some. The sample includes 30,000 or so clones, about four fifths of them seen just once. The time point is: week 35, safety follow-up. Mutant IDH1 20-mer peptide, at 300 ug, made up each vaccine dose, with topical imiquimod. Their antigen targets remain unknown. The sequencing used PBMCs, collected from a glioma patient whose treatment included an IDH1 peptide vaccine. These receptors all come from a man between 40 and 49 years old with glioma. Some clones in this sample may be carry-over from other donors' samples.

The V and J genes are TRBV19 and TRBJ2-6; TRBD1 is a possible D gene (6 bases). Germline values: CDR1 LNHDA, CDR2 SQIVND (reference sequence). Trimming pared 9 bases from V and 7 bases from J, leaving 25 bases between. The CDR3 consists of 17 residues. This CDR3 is CASNPRAGVSIANVLTF. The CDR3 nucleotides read TGTGCCAGCAACCCGAGGGCAGGGGTTTCTATAGCCAACGTCCTGACTTTC.

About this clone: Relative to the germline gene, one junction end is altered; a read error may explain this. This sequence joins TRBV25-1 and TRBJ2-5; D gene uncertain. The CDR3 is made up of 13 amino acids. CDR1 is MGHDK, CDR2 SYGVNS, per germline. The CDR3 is CASSLDHQGTQYF. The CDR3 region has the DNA TGTGCCAGCAGCCTGGACCACCAAGGGACCCAGTACTTC.

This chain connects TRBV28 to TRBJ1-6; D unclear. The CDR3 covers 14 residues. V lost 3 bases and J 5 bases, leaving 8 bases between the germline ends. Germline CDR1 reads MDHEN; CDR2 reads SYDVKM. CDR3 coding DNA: TGTGCCAGCAGTTTGAGCGACGATAATTCACCCCTCCACTTT. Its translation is CASSLSDDNSPLHF.

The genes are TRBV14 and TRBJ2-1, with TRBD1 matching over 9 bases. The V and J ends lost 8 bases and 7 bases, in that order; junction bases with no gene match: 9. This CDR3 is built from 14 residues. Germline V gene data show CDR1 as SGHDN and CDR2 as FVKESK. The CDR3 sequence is CASGTGRGSNEQFF. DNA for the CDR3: TGTGCCAGCGGGACAGGGAGGGGTTCAAATGAGCAGTTCTTC.

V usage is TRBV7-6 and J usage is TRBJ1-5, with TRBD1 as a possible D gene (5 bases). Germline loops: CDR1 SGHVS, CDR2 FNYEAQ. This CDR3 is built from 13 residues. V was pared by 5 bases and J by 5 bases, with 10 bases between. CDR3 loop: CASSIRVDQPQHF. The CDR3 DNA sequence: TGTGCCAGCAGCATCAGGGTAGATCAGCCCCAGCATTTT.

The DNA of the CDR3 is TGTGCCATCAGTGAGATAGGTTCACCCCTCCACTTT. Its translation: CAISEIGSPLHF. The V and J genes are TRBV10-3 and TRBJ1-6; D ambiguous. The V and J ends lost 2 bases and 9 bases respectively, with 5 bases between them. CDR1 and CDR2 (germline): ENHRY, SYGVKD. CDR3 size: 12 residues.

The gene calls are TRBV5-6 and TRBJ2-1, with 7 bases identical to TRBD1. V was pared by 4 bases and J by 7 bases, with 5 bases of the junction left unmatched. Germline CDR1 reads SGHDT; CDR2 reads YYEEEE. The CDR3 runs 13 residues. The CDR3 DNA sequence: TGTGCCAGCAGCCCGGGACAGCCGAATGAGCAGTTCTTC. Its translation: CASSPGQPNEQFF.

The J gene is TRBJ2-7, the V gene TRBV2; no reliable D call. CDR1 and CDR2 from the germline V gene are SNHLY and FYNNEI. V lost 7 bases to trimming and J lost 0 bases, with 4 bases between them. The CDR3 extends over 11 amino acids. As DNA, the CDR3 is TGTGCCAGCAAGATCTCCTACGAGCAGTACTTC. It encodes CASKISYEQYF.

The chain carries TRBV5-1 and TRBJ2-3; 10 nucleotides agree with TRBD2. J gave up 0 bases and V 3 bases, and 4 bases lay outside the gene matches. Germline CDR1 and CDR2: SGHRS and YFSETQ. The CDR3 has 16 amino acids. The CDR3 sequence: CASSSQAGGSTDTQYF. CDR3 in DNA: TGCGCCAGCAGCTCCCAAGCGGGGGGGAGCACAGATACGCAGTATTTT.

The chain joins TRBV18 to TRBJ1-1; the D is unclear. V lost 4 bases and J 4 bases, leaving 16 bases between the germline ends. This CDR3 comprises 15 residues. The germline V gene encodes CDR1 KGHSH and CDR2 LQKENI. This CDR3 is CASSLAVSPSTEAFF. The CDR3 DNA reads TGTGCCAGCTCACTGGCGGTCTCCCCGAGCACTGAAGCTTTCTTT.

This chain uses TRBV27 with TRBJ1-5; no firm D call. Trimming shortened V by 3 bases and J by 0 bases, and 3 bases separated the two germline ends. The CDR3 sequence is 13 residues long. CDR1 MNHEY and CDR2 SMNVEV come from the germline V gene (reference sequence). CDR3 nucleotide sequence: TGTGCCAGCAGTTTCTTTAGCAATCAGCCCCAGCATTTT. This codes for CASSFFSNQPQHF.

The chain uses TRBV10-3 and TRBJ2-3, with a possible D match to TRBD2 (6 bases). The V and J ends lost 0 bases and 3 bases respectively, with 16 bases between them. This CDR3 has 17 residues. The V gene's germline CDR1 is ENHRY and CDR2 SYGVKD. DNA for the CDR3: TGTGCCATCAGTGAGTCGAGTTGGGGACTTGCGACAGATACGCAGTATTTT. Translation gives CAISESSWGLATDTQYF.

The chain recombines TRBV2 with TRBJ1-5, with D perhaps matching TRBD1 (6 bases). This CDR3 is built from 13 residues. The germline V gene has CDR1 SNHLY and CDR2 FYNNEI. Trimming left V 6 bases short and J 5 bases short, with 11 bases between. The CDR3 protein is CASRIGGDQPQHF. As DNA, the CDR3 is TGTGCCAGCAGAATTGGGGGCGATCAGCCCCAGCATTTT.

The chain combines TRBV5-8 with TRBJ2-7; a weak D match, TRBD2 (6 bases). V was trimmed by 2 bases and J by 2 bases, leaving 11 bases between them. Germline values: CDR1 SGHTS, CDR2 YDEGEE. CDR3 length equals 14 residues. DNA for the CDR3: TGTGCCAGCAGCTTCCGCAGGAGGGCCTACGAGCAGTACTTC. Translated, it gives CASSFRRRAYEQYF.

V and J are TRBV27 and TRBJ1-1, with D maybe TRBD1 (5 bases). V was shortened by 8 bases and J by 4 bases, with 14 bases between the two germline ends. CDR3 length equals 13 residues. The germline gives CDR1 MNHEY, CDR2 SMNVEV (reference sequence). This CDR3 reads CASLRVLGTEAFF. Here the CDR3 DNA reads TGTGCCAGCCTCAGGGTTTTGGGCACTGAAGCTTTCTTT.

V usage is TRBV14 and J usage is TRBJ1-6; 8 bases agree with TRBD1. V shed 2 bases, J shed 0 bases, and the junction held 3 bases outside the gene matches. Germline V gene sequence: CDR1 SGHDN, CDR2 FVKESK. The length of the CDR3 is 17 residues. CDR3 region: CASSQRTGSSYNSPLHF. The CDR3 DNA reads TGTGCCAGCAGCCAACGGACAGGGAGCTCCTATAATTCACCCCTCCACTTT.

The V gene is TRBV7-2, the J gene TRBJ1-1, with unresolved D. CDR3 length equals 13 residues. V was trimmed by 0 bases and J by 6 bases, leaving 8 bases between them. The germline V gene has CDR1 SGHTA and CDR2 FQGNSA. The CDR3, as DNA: TGTGCCAGCAGCTTAGCAGTCGGGGCTGAAGCTTTCTTT. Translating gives CASSLAVGAEAFF. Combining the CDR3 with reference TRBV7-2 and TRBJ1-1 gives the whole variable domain GAGVSQSPSNKVTEKGKDVELRCDPISGHTALYWYRQSLGQGLEFLIYFQGNSAPDKSGLPSDRFSAERTGGSVSTLTIQRTQQEDSAVYLCASSLAVGAEAFFGQGTRLTVV.

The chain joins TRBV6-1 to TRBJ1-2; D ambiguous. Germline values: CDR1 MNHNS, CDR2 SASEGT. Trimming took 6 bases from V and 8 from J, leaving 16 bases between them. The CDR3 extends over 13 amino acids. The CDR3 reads CASRSIKTLGYTF. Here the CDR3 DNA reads TGTGCCAGCAGGTCCATAAAGACACTCGGCTACACCTTC.

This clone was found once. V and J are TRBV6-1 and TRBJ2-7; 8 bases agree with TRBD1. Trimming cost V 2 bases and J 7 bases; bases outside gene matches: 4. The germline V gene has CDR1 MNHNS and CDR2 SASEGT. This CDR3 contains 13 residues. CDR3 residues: CASSEQGAGEQYF. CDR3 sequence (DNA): TGTGCCAGCAGTGAACAGGGGGCTGGTGAGCAGTACTTC.

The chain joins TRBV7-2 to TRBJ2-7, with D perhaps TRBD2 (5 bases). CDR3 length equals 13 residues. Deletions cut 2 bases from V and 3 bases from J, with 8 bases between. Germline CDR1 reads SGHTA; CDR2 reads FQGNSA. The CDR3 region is CASSLSGGYEQYF. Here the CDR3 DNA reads TGTGCCAGCAGCTTAAGCGGTGGCTACGAGCAGTACTTC. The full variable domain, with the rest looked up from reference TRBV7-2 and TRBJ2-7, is GAGVSQSPSNKVTEKGKDVELRCDPISGHTALYWYRQSLGQGLEFLIYFQGNSAPDKSGLPSDRFSAERTGGSVSTLTIQRTQQEDSAVYLCASSLSGGYEQYFGPGTRLTVT.

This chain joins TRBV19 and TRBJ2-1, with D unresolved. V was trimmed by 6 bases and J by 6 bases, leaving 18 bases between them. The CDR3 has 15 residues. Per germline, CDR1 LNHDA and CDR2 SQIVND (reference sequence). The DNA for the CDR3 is TGTGCCAGTAGATCGCAGGAAAATTACGTCAATGAGCAGTTCTTC. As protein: CASRSQENYVNEQFF.

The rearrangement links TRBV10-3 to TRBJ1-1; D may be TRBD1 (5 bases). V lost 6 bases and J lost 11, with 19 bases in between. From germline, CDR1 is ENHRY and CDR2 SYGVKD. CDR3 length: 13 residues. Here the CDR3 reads CAIRLTAQDGAFF. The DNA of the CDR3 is TGTGCCATCAGATTGACAGCCCAAGACGGGGCTTTCTTT.

The CDR3 DNA sequence: TGTGCCAGCAGCGTAGGCAGGAGTGAGGGCTATGGCTACACCTTC. Translated, it gives CASSVGRSEGYGYTF. The J gene is TRBJ1-2, the V gene TRBV9; D not resolved. V lost 0 bases, J lost 4 bases, and 13 bases lay in between. CDR3 size: 15 residues. The V gene's germline CDR1 is SGDLS and CDR2 YYNGEE.

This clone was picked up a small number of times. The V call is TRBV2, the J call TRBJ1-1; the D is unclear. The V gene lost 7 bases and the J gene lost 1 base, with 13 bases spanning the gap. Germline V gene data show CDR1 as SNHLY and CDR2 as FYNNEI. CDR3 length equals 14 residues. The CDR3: CASNLRRTNTEAFF. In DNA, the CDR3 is TGTGCCAGCAATCTTCGGCGCACGAACACTGAAGCTTTCTTT.